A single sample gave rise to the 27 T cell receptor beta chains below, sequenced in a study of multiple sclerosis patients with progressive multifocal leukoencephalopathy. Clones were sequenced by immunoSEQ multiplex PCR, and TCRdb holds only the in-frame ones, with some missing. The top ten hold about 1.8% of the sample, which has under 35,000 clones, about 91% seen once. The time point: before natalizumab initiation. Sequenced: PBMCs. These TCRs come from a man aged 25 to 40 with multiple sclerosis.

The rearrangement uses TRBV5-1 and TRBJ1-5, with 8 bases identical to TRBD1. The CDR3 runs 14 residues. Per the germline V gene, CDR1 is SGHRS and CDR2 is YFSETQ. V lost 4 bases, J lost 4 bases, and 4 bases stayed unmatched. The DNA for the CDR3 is TGCGCCAGCAGCCCGGGGACAGGTAATCAGCCCCAGCATTTT. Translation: CASSPGTGNQPQHF. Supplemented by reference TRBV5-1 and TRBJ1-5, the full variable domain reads KAGVTQTPRYLIKTRGQQVTLSCSPISGHRSVSWYQQTPGQGLQFLFEYFSETQRNKGNFPGRFSGRQFSNSRSEMNVSTLELGDSALYLCASSPGTGNQPQHFGDGTRLSIL.

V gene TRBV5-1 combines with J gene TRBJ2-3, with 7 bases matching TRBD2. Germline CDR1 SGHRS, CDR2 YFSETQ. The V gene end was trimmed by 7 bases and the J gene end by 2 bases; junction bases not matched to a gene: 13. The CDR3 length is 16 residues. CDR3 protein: CASQIRASGITDTQYF. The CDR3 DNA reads TGCGCCAGCCAAATCAGGGCTAGCGGCATCACAGATACGCAGTATTTT.

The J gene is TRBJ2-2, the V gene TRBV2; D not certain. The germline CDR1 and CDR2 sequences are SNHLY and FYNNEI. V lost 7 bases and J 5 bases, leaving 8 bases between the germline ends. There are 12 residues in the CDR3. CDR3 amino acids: CASTGYTGELFF. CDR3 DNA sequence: TGTGCCAGCACCGGATATACCGGGGAGCTGTTTTTT.

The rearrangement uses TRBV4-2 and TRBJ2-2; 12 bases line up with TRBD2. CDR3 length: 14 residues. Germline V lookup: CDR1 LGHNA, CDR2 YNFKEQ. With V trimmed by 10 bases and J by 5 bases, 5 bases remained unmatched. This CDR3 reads CATRTSGATGELFF. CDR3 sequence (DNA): TGTGCCACCAGGACTAGCGGGGCGACCGGGGAGCTGTTTTTT.

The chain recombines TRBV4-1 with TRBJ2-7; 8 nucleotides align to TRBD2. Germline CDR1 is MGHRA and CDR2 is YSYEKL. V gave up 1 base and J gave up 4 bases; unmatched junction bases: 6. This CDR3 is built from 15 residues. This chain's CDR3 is CASSQALGLGYEQYV. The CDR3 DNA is TGCGCCAGCAGCCAAGCTTTGGGACTAGGATACGAGCAGTACGTC.

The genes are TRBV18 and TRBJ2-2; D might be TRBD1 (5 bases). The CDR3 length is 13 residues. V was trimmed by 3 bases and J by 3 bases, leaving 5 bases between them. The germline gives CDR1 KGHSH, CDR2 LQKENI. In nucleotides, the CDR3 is TGTGCCAGCTCACCGACAGACACCGGGGAGCTGTTTTTT. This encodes CASSPTDTGELFF.

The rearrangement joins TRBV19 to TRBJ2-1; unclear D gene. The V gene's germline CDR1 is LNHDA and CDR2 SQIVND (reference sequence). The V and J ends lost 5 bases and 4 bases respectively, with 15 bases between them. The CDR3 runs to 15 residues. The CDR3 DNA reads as TGTGCCAGTAGTTTGAGTGGGCCGTATTACAATGAGCAGTTCTTC. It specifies CASSLSGPYYNEQFF.

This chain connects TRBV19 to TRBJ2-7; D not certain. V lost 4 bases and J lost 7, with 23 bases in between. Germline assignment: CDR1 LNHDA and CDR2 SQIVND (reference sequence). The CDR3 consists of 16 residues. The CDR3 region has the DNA TGTGCCAGTAGTAGGTCGTCGCAGGTCCATGCCTGGGAGCAGTACTTC. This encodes CASSRSSQVHAWEQYF.

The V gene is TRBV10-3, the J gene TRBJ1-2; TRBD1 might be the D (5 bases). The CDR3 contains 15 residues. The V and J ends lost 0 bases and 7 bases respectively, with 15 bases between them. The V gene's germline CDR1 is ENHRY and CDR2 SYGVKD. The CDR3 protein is CAISESVGRASGYTF. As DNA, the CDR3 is TGTGCCATCAGTGAGTCGGTTGGCAGGGCGAGTGGCTACACCTTC.

CDR3 sequence (DNA): TGCGCCAGCAGCCAAGCCGGGACCGTCAATGAGCAGTTCTTC. Translated: CASSQAGTVNEQFF. The V and J genes are TRBV4-1 and TRBJ2-1; D possibly matches TRBD1 or TRBD2 (5 bases each). The CDR3 extends over 14 amino acids. Trimming removed 1 base at V and 6 bases at J, with 10 bases between. Germline V CDR1 and CDR2: MGHRA, YSYEKL.

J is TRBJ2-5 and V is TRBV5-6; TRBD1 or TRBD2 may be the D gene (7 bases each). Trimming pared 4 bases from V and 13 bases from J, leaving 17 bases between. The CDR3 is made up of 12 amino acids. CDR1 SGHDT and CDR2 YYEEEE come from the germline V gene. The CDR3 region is CASSAQGRVWYF. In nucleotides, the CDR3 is TGTGCCAGCAGCGCACAGGGGAGGGTGTGGTACTTC.

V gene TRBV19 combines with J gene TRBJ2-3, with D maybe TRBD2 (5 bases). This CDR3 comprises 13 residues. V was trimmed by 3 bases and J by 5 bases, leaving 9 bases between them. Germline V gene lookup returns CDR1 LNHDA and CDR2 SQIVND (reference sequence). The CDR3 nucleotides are TGTGCCAGTAGTATTTATGGAGGAGATACGCAGTATTTT. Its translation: CASSIYGGDTQYF.

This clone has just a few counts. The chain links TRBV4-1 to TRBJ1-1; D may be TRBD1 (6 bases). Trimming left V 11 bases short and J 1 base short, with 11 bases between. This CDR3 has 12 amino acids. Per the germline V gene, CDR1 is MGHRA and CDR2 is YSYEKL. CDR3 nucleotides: TGCGCCGCAGGAGGGGGGAACACTGAAGCTTTCTTT. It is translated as CAAGGGNTEAFF.

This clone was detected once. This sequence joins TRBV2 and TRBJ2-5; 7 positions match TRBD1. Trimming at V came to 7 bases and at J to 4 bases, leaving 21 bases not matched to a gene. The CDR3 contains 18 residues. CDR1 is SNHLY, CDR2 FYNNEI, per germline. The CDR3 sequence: CASKGAVRYLEKAETQYF. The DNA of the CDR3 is TGTGCCAGCAAGGGGGCAGTTCGATACCTCGAGAAGGCAGAGACCCAGTACTTC.

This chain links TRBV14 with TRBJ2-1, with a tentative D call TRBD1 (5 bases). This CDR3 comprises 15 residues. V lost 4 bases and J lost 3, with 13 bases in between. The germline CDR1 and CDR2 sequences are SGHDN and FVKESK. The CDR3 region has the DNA TGTGCCAGCAGCCGGGCGGACACATACTACAATGAGCAGTTCTTC. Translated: CASSRADTYYNEQFF.

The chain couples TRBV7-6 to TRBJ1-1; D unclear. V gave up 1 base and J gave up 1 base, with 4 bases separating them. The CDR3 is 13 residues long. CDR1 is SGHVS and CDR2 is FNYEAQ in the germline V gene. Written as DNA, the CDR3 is TGTGCCAGCAGCTTAGAAGAGAACACTGAAGCTTTCTTT. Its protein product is CASSLEENTEAFF.

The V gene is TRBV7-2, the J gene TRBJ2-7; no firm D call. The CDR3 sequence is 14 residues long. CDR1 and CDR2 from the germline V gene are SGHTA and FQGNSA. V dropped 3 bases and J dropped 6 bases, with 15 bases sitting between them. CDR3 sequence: CASSFLSGSSEQYF. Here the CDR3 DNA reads TGTGCCAGCAGCTTTCTAAGTGGGTCTTCCGAGCAGTACTTC.

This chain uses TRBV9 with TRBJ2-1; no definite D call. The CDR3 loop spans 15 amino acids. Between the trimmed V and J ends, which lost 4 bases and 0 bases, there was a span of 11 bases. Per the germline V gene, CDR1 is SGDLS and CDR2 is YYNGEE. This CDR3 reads CASSYRLGSYNEQFF. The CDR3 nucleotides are TGTGCCAGCAGCTATCGATTGGGCTCCTACAATGAGCAGTTCTTC.

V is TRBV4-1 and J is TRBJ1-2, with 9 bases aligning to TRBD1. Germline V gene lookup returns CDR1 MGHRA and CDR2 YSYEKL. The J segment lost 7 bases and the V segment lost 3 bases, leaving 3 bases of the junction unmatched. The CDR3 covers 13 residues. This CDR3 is CASSHGTGSGYTF. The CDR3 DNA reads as TGCGCCAGCAGCCACGGGACAGGGAGTGGCTACACCTTC.

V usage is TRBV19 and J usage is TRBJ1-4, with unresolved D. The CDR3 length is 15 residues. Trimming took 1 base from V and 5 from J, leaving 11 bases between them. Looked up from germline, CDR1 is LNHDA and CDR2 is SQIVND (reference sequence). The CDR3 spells CASSIGPNPNEKLFF. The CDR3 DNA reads TGTGCCAGTAGTATAGGACCAAACCCGAATGAAAAACTGTTTTTT.

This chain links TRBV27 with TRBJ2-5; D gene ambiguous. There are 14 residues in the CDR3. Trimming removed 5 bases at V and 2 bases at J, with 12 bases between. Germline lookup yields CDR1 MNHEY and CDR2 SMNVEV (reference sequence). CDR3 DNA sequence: TGTGCCAGCAGTACCCAAGGGTTTCAAGAGACCCAGTACTTC. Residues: CASSTQGFQETQYF.

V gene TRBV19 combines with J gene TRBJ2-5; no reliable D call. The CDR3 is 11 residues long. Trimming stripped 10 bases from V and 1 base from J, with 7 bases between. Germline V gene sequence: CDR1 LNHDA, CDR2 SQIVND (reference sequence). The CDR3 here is CATTRQETQYF. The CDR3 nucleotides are TGTGCCACCACACGCCAAGAGACCCAGTACTTC.

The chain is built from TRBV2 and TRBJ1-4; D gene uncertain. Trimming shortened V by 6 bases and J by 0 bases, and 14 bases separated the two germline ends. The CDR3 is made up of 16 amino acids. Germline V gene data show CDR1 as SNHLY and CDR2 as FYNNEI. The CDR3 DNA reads TGTGCCAGCAGCATCCTTCCGGGTGCAACTAATGAAAAACTGTTTTTT. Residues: CASSILPGATNEKLFF.

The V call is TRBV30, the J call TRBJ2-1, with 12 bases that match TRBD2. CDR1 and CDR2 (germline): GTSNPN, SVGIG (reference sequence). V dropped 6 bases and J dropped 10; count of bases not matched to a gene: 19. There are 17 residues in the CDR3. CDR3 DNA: TGTGCCTGCACGGAGTCGGGGGGGACTAGCGGGTGGCTGGAGCAGTTCTTC. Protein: CACTESGGTSGWLEQFF. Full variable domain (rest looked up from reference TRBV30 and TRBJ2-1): SQTIHQWPATLVQPVGSPLSLECTVEGTSNPNLYWYRQAAGRGLQLLFYSVGIGQISSEVPQNLSASRPQDRQFILSSKKLLLSDSGFYLCACTESGGTSGWLEQFFGPGTRLTVL.

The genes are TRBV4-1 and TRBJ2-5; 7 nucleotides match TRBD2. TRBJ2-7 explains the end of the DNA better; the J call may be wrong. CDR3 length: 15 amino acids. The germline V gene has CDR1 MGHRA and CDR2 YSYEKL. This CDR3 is CASSQAGTTTYEQYF. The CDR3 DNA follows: TGCGCCAGCAGCCAGGCAGGGACTACTACCTACGAGCAGTACTTC.

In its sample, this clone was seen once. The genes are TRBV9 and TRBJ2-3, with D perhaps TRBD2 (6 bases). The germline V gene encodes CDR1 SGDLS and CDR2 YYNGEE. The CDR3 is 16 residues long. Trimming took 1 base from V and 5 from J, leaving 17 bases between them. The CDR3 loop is CASSVSLSGVGDTQYF. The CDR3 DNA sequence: TGTGCCAGCAGCGTAAGTTTGTCGGGAGTGGGAGATACGCAGTATTTT.

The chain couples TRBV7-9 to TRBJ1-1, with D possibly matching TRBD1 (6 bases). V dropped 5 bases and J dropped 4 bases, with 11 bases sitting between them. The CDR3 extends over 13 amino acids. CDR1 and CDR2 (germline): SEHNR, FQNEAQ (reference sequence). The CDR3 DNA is TGTGCCAGCAGCGCCGGACAGATCACTGAAGCTTTCTTT. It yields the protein CASSAGQITEAFF.